This T cell receptor (beta chain) appears in the sequencing data of a study of blood T cells in healthy people across ages. Findings and caveats of the study: Those diversity estimates obtained from one million T cells were thought to be underestimates.

Then a second PCR, running roughly 7 to 11 cycles, was carried out with a sample-barcoded 5' primer and a J-beta primer mix. TCRdb called the 5' RACE reads again in MiXCR, with one record for every CDR3 protein. The data hold hundreds of thousands of distinct CDR3 sequences, with roughly half observed a single time. From germline, CDR1 is DFQATT and CDR2 SNEGSKA (reference sequence). V was trimmed by 7 bases and J by 2 bases, leaving 15 bases between them. The length of the CDR3 is 13 residues. Comments on this clonotype: Its antigen is as yet unknown.

Those donating, healthy Caucasian individuals from Russia, were aged about 6 to 95. The draw of peripheral blood yielded roughly 9.4 milliliters from each donor. The receptor was derived from a woman at least 80 years old in good health. The chain carries TRBV20-1 and TRBJ2-7; D possibly matches TRBD1 or TRBD2 (5 bases each). Sequenced sample: blood. DNA of the CDR3: TGCAGTGGACGGGACGCCGCGGCCTACGAGCAGTACTTC. This sequence encodes CSGRDAAAYEQYF.